This TCR beta chain was obtained from a study of CD8 T cells in ankylosing spondylitis. Per the germline V gene, CDR1 is SGHRS and CDR2 is YFSETQ. CDR3 size: 14 residues. V lost 0 bases to trimming and J lost 5 bases; unmatched junction nucleotides: 4. The study, taken as a whole, reports: A number of the motif variants had already been described in reactive arthritis synovial fluid and blood. Significant enrichment of disease-linked clones was reported in matched ankylosing spondylitis synovial fluid. Apparently characteristic of ankylosing spondylitis blood was a TCR beta motif (eight highly homologous variants). The authors found the disease-linked clones to be CD8+ and relatively rare in peripheral blood.

In this sample, this clonotype turned up a few times. Its antigen remains unknown. TCRdb reprocessed the 5' RACE reads with MiXCR, giving one entry per CDR3 protein. The data show hundreds of thousands of distinct CDR3 sequences, about 10% seen once. Sample: blood, either unsorted or a sorted T cell fraction (not recorded which). The chain uses TRBV5-1 and TRBJ2-5, with 7 nucleotides matching TRBD1. The sequence was collected from a male donor with ankylosing spondylitis. The CDR3 protein is CASSLEGARETQYF. The CDR3 DNA reads TGCGCCAGCAGCTTGGAGGGGGCCAGGGAGACCCAGTACTTC. Full variable domain (missing parts from reference TRBV5-1 and TRBJ2-5): KAGVTQTPRYLIKTRGQQVTLSCSPISGHRSVSWYQQTPGQGLQFLFEYFSETQRNKGNFPGRFSGRQFSNSRSEMNVSTLELGDSALYLCASSLEGARETQYFGPGTRLLVL.